Following are 8 T cell receptor beta chains from one sample sequenced in a study of shared clonotypes between healthy human individuals. TCRdb's table, derived via immunoSEQ multiplex PCR, lists solely in-frame clones and lacks some. Among about 2,100,000 clones, 90% to 95% were seen once, and the ten largest hold over 1.5%. In the naive CD8 group, cells lacked CD45RO and were positively selected for CCR7, so terminally differentiated effector memory CD45RA+ cells were left out. Specimen: naive CD8+ T cells from PBMCs. The receptors were gathered from a man younger than 35 in good health. Some clones in this sample may be carry-over from other donors' samples.

This clone was picked up one time. The chain combines TRBV5-1 with TRBJ1-3; D ambiguous. CDR3 size: 13 residues. Trimming cost V 4 bases and J 4 bases, with 9 bases left between them. Germline values: CDR1 SGHRS, CDR2 YFSETQ. CDR3 sequence: CASSPGPGNTIYF. As DNA, the CDR3 is TGCGCCAGCAGCCCGGGCCCGGGAAACACCATATATTTT.

V usage is TRBV29-1 and J usage is TRBJ2-5; 7 nucleotides match TRBD2. Per germline, CDR1 SQVTM and CDR2 ANQGSEA. This CDR3 has 15 amino acids. J gave up 1 base and V 7 bases, and 12 bases lay outside the gene matches. The CDR3 region has the DNA TGCAGCGCCTGGAACCATGGACTAGTCCAAGAGACCCAGTACTTC. Translation: CSAWNHGLVQETQYF.

This clone was picked up a small number of times. V usage is TRBV7-9 and J usage is TRBJ1-5, with 7 positions matching TRBD1. This CDR3 is built from 12 residues. The V and J ends lost 10 bases and 5 bases, in that order; junction bases with no gene match: 5. Germline CDR1 reads SEHNR; CDR2 reads FQNEAQ (reference sequence). The CDR3 sequence is CATRTGDQPQHF. The CDR3 nucleotides are TGTGCCACCAGGACAGGAGATCAGCCCCAGCATTTT. Full variable domain (remainder filled in from reference TRBV7-9 and TRBJ1-5): DTGVSQNPRHKITKRGQNVTFRCDPISEHNRLYWYRQTLGQGPEFLTYFQNEAQLEKSRLLSDRFSAERPKGSFSTLEIQRTEQGDSAMYLCATRTGDQPQHFGDGTRLSIL.

The genes are TRBV7-9 and TRBJ2-7, with D perhaps matching TRBD1 (5 bases). The CDR3 is made up of 16 amino acids. Per the germline V gene, CDR1 is SEHNR and CDR2 is FQNEAQ (reference sequence). V was pared by 0 bases and J by 1 base, with 13 bases between. The CDR3 here is CASSLASSRDSYEQYF. The CDR3 DNA follows: TGTGCCAGCAGCTTAGCCTCGTCCAGGGATTCCTACGAGCAGTACTTC.

The V and J genes are TRBV5-6 and TRBJ2-7, with D tentatively TRBD2 (6 bases). This CDR3 has 14 amino acids. Germline V gives CDR1 SGHDT, CDR2 YYEEEE. The germline V and J ends were trimmed by 5 bases and 5 bases, with 17 bases remaining between them. CDR3 nucleotide sequence: TGTGCCAGCAGACTCGGAGGGCCTAGCAACGAGCAGTACTTC. It is translated as CASRLGGPSNEQYF.

V gene TRBV5-1 combines with J gene TRBJ2-3, with D perhaps TRBD2 (6 bases). The length of the CDR3 is 15 residues. Trimming took off 4 bases at V and 2 bases at J, with 14 bases between the two ends. CDR1 and CDR2 (germline): SGHRS, YFSETQ. The CDR3 loop is CASSPSGDLTDTQYF. The DNA of the CDR3 is TGCGCCAGCAGCCCCTCGGGGGATCTCACAGATACGCAGTATTTT.

J is TRBJ2-1 and V is TRBV4-1; possible D gene TRBD2, 6 bases. The CDR3 runs 16 residues. CDR1 is MGHRA, CDR2 YSYEKL, per germline. Trimming cost V 3 bases and J 3 bases, with 15 bases left between them. The CDR3 DNA sequence: TGCGCCAGCAGCCAGGATCTCACGCGGGGCTACAATGAGCAGTTCTTC. This codes for CASSQDLTRGYNEQFF.

This clone appeared a few times. This sample also contains other DNA sequences that code for the same CDR3. This rearrangement joins TRBV6-5 to TRBJ2-7; a possible D gene is TRBD2 (5 bases). V dropped 2 bases and J dropped 1 base, with 6 bases sitting between them. The CDR3 sequence is 13 residues long. Germline assignment: CDR1 MNHEY and CDR2 SVGAGI. This chain's CDR3 is CASSYGESYEQYF. In nucleotides, the CDR3 is TGTGCCAGCAGTTACGGGGAGTCCTACGAGCAGTACTTC.